A selection of T cell receptor beta chains follows, all from one sample in a study of blood T cell repertoires in COVID-19. TCRdb's copy holds only in-frame clones and misses some; the assay was immunoSEQ multiplex PCR. This table holds about 180,000 clones, 70% to 90% found once. The sequenced sample consisted of peripheral blood. These receptors originate from a human donor with active or convalescent COVID-19. The donor label of this sample is uncertain. CDR3s include the opening cysteine and the closing phenylalanine or tryptophan. A D gene is named only where the DNA matches it firmly. Size tells how often a clone was seen (once, few, many) or the class of an expanded clone, and some rows leave it out.

v_gene	abundance	j_gene	d_gene	CDR3nt	CDR3aa
TRBV7-2	NA	TRBJ1-1	NA	TGTGCCAGCAGCTTAGTGTCGGGTTTGAACACTGAAGCTTTCTTT	CASSLVSGLNTEAFF
TRBV3-1/TRBV3-2	NA	TRBJ2-7	TRBD2	TGTGCCAGCAGCCAAGAGCTAGCGGGAGGCTACGAGCAGTACTTC	CASSQELAGGYEQYF
TRBV19	NA	TRBJ2-1	NA	TGTGCCAGTAGTATAGAATCGAGGTTTGAGCAGTTCTTC	CASSIESRFEQFF
TRBV25-1	NA	TRBJ2-5	NA	TGTGCCAGCAGTGAATATTGGCTTGGCCAAGAGACCCAGTACTTC	CASSEYWLGQETQYF
TRBV19	NA	TRBJ1-1	TRBD1	TGTGCCAGTGTTGAGGGGACAGGGCTAATTAAAGGTGAAGCTTTCTTT	CASVEGTGLIKGEAFF
TRBV3-1/TRBV3-2	NA	TRBJ2-2	NA	TGTGCCAGCAGCCAAGTTACAGCTGGGACCGGGGAGCTGTTTTTT	CASSQVTAGTGELFF
TRBV11-3	NA	TRBJ2-7	TRBD2	TGTGCCAGCAGCCGGGGACTAGCGGAGTCCTACGAGCAGTACTTC	CASSRGLAESYEQYF
TRBV18	NA	TRBJ2-7	TRBD1	TGTGCCAGCTCACTCCTGACAGGGATCGCCTCCTACGAGCAGTACTTC	CASSLLTGIASYEQYF
TRBV5-1	NA	TRBJ2-1	TRBD2	TGCGCCCGCAGCTTGGGGGGACTAGGGGGATACAATGAGCAGTTCTTC	CARSLGGLGGYNEQFF
TRBV9	once	TRBJ2-1	NA	TGTGCCAGCAGCGCCGTACAGGGAGAGGACAATGAGCAGTTCTTC	CASSAVQGEDNEQFF
TRBV21-1	NA	TRBJ1-5	NA	TGTGCCAGCAGCAAAGCCCGCAGGGTTGGTCAGCCCCAGCATTTT	CASSKARRVGQPQHF
TRBV7-2	NA	TRBJ1-4	NA	TGTGCCAGCAGCTTATATGAGCATGAAAAACTGTTTTTT	CASSLYEHEKLFF
TRBV11-3	NA	TRBJ2-7	TRBD1	TGTGCCAGCAGCGCCGGGACAGACATCTACGAGCAGTACTTC	CASSAGTDIYEQYF
TRBV5-4	NA	TRBJ2-1	TRBD2	TGTGCCAGCAGCTTATCGTCTAGCGGGGGGACATACAATGAGCAGTTCTTC	CASSLSSSGGTYNEQFF
TRBV6-2/TRBV6-3	NA	TRBJ2-7	NA	TGTGCCAGCAGTTATGGGACAAACTACGAGCAGTACTTC	CASSYGTNYEQYF
TRBV18	NA	TRBJ1-6	TRBD1	TGTGCCAGCTCACCACGGAGAGGGACAGAAATTAATTCACCCCTCCACTTT	CASSPRRGTEINSPLHF
TRBV6-2/TRBV6-3	NA	TRBJ1-2	TRBD1	TGTGCCAGCAGCCCCAACAGGGGGGGCTACACCTTC	CASSPNRGGYTF
TRBV5-1	NA	TRBJ1-1	NA	TGCGCCAGCAGTGGGGGGATGAACACTGAAGCTTTCTTT	CASSGGMNTEAFF
TRBV30	NA	TRBJ1-5	NA	TGTGCCTGGAGTTTCTCCTCGGGATTTTCTAATCAGCCCCAGCATTTT	CAWSFSSGFSNQPQHF
TRBV5-1	NA	TRBJ2-1	TRBD2	TGCGCCAGCAGCTTGTTGGGGGGGTACAATGAGCAGTTCTTC	CASSLLGGYNEQFF
TRBV4-3	NA	TRBJ2-7	NA	TGCGCCAGCAGCCAAGAGAAGGGACTTACCTACGAGCAGTACTTC	CASSQEKGLTYEQYF
TRBV4-2	NA	TRBJ2-1	NA	TGTGCCAGCAGCCAATACGAACAGGCGTACAATGAGCAGTTCTTC	CASSQYEQAYNEQFF
TRBV4-1	NA	TRBJ2-1	TRBD2	TGCGCCAGCAGCAAGGGACTAGCGGGAGTTAATGAGCAGTTCTTC	CASSKGLAGVNEQFF
TRBV9	NA	TRBJ1-4	NA	TGTGCCAGCAGCGTAGGGACAGCAACTAATGAAAAACTGTTTTTT	CASSVGTATNEKLFF
TRBV30	NA	TRBJ1-6	TRBD1	TGTGCCTGGAGTGTAAGCCTGGGGACAGGGGGTTCACCCCTCCACTTT	CAWSVSLGTGGSPLHF
TRBV2	NA	TRBJ2-7	NA	TGTGCCAGCGCTCTGGACTACTTATACGAGCAGTACTTC	CASALDYLYEQYF
TRBV5-4	NA	TRBJ1-6	NA	TGTGCCAGCAGCAACAACGGAGAGTCTAATTCACCCCTCCACTTT	CASSNNGESNSPLHF
TRBV5-1	NA	TRBJ1-2	NA	TGCGCCAGCAGCTTACGGGGTGATGGCTACACCTTC	CASSLRGDGYTF
TRBV6-2/TRBV6-3	once	TRBJ2-1	TRBD2	TGTGCCAGCAGTTACCTAGCGGGGGGGCTTAATGAGCAGTTCTTC	CASSYLAGGLNEQFF